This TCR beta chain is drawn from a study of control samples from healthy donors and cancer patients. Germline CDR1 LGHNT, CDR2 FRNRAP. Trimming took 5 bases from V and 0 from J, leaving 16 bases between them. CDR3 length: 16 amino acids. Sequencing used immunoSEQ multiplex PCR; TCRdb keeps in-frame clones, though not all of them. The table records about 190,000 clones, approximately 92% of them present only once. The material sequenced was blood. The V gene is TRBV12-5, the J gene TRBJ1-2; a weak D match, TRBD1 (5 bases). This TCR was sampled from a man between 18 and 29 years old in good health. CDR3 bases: TGTGCTAGTGGTGGGGGGAAAGAGCGACCTAACTATGGCTACACCTTC. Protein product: CASGGGKERPNYGYTF.